This T cell receptor beta chain was recorded in a study of radiotherapy plus CTLA-4 blockade in lung cancer. Trimming pared 6 bases from V and 1 base from J, leaving 10 bases between. Germline V gene data show CDR1 as SNHLY and CDR2 as FYNNEI. The CDR3 extends over 13 amino acids. Assay used: immunoSEQ multiplex PCR; TCRdb lists only in-frame clones, some missing. The profile shows 64,000 or so clones, less than 75% of them singletons. Overall study results and limits: There was expansion of tumor-derived TCR clones in blood after radiotherapy plus ipilimumab.

For this clone: No antigen is known for it.

The clonotype comes from a human donor with non-small cell lung cancer whose response to radiotherapy plus ipilimumab could not be evaluated. V and J are TRBV2 and TRBJ2-7; D ambiguous. This specimen consisted of peripheral blood, obtained from a patient treated with radiotherapy plus ipilimumab. For the CDR3, the DNA is TGTGCCAGCAGGACACCCGATTCCTACGAGCAGTACTTC. The encoded protein is CASRTPDSYEQYF.